The source of this T cell receptor beta chain is a study of blood T cells in healthy people across ages (dated by TCRdb to the mid-2010s). A note on the overall study: In model experiments, template switching captured about one uniquely barcoded TCR beta cDNA molecule for every two T cells. The donors were split into four age groups: young (average around 15 years), middle-aged (39), aged (about 62) and long-lived (roughly 80). Using deep sequencing normalized with unique cDNA molecular identifiers, the study measured how TCR beta repertoire diversity changes with age. For two donors (one aged 18 to 29 and one aged 80 or older), the study analyzed two additional independent replicas of 1 million unique cDNA reads from the same blood draw. Summary of the overall study and its limitations: Estimates of total diversity based on one million sequenced T cells were considered lower bounds and underestimates. Compared with the aged group, the long-lived group had more naive CD4+ T cells, fewer expanded clones and increased TCR diversity, a pattern suggesting age selection. There was a strong correlation between observed TCR beta diversity and the percentage of naive T cells measured by flow cytometry. Observed TCR beta diversity per million T cells fell roughly linearly with age, and a significant reduction was already apparent by age around 39. Conclusive comparison of naive and antigen-experienced compartments was prevented by the profiling of bulk unsorted PBMCs. Because the CMV infection status of the donors was unknown, age-related changes in expanded clonotypes may potentially have been confounded.

The library relied on 5' RACE. Sequencing instrument: Illumina HiSeq 2500. A second PCR of roughly 6 to 11 cycles was run with a J-beta primer mix and a sample-barcoded 5' primer. A template-switch 5' adaptor carrying 12 random nucleotides introduced a unique molecular identifier onto each TCR beta cDNA molecule. At least 3 million CDR3-containing paired-end reads were obtained from each sample. First-strand cDNA synthesis was performed from all RNA using the Mint cDNA synthesis kit, with priming by a TRBC-specific oligonucleotide. Following uracil-DNA glycosylase treatment, a first 18-cycle PCR with universal primers M1SS and BC2_uni_R was performed on all cDNA. From the authors' description of their analysis: Normalization of each sample was performed by random selection of 1 million high-quality reads, each carrying a distinct molecular identifier. Reads sharing molecular identifiers were discarded rather than binned into consensus sequences. CDR3 identification, clonotype clustering and error correction used MiTCR with a Q25 quality threshold and the strictest error-elimination algorithm. A nonparametric unseen species model with Euler transformation was used to estimate lower-bound total TCR beta diversity. TCRdb applied fastp at Q25 and MiXCR to the public reads, then kept only in-frame beta chains. Each CDR3 protein appears once, grouped with its most common genes and DNA. TCRdb's processing, not the authors' own work, is the source of the V and J calls. This sample has some 940,000 distinct CDR3 sequences in its table, and just under 30% of those were observed once. The top ten clonotypes cover roughly a tenth of the sample.

This clonotype was recorded a few times. The target of this receptor is not known. Base-call qualities are not available, and no considerably larger clone is one nucleotide away. For this chain, trimming is 6 bases at the V end and 8 bases at the J end, and the number of junction bases without a gene match is 8. Looking up the germline V gene yields CDR1 SNHLY and CDR2 FYNNEI. Counted from cysteine to phenylalanine, this CDR3 has 15 amino acids. The only DNA kept is the CDR3, 45 bases in frame from the first base. The donors were 40 or so Caucasian individuals from Russia, aged 6 to 90 years, who were systemically healthy. Around 10 milliliters of peripheral blood were collected from each donor into EDTA-treated Vacutainer tubes. PBMCs were isolated by Ficoll-Paque density-gradient centrifugation, with at least 6 million obtained per sample. Trizol reagent was used to extract total RNA from the PBMCs, yielding at least 5 micrograms per sample. For every donor, flow cytometry on a PBMC aliquot measured the percentage of naive CD45RAhigh/CD27high T cells.

These data were also reused for a study on T cells of mothers and their children. Drawing on the second study: Donors were nine systemically healthy Caucasian individuals: three mothers and their six children. cDNA synthesis consumed the entire amount of extracted RNA, loaded at approximately 1.6 ug RNA in each 15 ul reaction. In the second PCR, the M1S primer added sample barcodes and 2-4 random nucleotides. Over 9 million TCR beta CDR3 reads came from each mother, compared with 3.3 million or so reads from each child. In both related and unrelated pairs, thymic selection shapes the output of TCR recombination in a similar way, with inherited differences having only a minor effect. Normalized repertoire overlap was always found to be slightly, but never significantly, higher in related mother-child pairs than in unrelated mother-child pairs. No persistent microchimeric T cell clones were detected, at a sensitivity of about 100 clones per million clonotypes. In the study, deep NGS was used to compare the TCR beta repertoires of mothers and children, and features distinguishing related mother-child pairs from unrelated individuals were sought. Mothers averaged around 43 +/- 4 years of age and children averaged roughly 11 +/- 4 years. After adapters were ligated using NEBNext reagents, the libraries underwent 100+100 nt paired-end sequencing on an Illumina HiSeq 2000. To prevent cross-contamination, the mother and child libraries were prepared a month apart and were sequenced in separate runs. Between about 500,000 and 2,300,000 distinct TCR beta clonotypes were identified per donor. Naive TCR beta clonotypes were estimated from low-frequency clonotypes matched to each donor's FACS-determined naive share, without sorting.

The sequence is built from TRBV2 and TRBJ2-1; 12 central nucleotides agree with TRBD2. Source material: blood. This receptor was taken from a middle-aged woman in good health. The CDR3 sequence is CASRVLAGGGHEQFF. The DNA reads as follows: TGTGCCAGCAGAGTACTAGCGGGGGGCGGCCATGAGCAGTTCTTC.